These T cell receptor beta chains were read from a single sample in a study of shared clonotypes between healthy human individuals. The method was immunoSEQ multiplex PCR; TCRdb's version includes in-frame clones alone and lacks a portion of them. The sample holds millions of clones, 85% to 95% seen once. The specimen was naive CD4+ T cells from PBMCs. The receptor set was obtained from a man aged 18 to 29 in good health. Some clones in this sample may be carry-over from other donors' samples. Each CDR3 is given with its conserved first and last residue. A D gene is named only where the DNA matches it firmly. Where a row states a size, it is once, few, many or the class of an expanded clone; other rows omit it.

CASQESWAGINSNQPQHF	TGTGCCAGCCAGGAGTCGTGGGCAGGTATTAATAGCAATCAGCCCCAGCATTTT	NA	TRBV21-1	TRBJ1-5	NA
CASSRLGAAYNEQFF	TGTGCCAGCAGCCGATTAGGGGCAGCCTACAATGAGCAGTTCTTC	NA	TRBV7-2	TRBJ2-1	NA
CASSQGRGEQYF	TGTGCCAGCAGCCAGGGGAGGGGAGAGCAGTACTTC	NA	TRBV28	TRBJ2-7	NA
CASSLGTNTEAFF	TGTGCCAGCAGCTTAGGGACGAACACTGAAGCTTTCTTT	NA	TRBV11-3	TRBJ1-1	NA
CSVVGRGPYNEQFF	TGCAGCGTTGTGGGTAGGGGCCCTTACAATGAGCAGTTCTTC	NA	TRBV29-1	TRBJ2-1	NA
CASSPAPSHEQYF	TGTGCCAGCAGCCCAGCCCCATCCCACGAGCAGTACTTC	NA	TRBV7-8	TRBJ2-7	NA
CASSFRGSSSGSINEQYF	TGTGCCAGCAGCTTTCGGGGGTCGTCTAGCGGGAGCATCAACGAGCAGTACTTC	NA	TRBV7-2	TRBJ2-7	TRBD2
CASKGSWGNEQFF	TGTGCCAGTAAAGGTTCCTGGGGCAATGAGCAGTTCTTC	NA	TRBV19	TRBJ2-1	NA
CASSLVGAGASAFF	TGTGCCAGCAGCTTAGTCGGGGCAGGTGCATCGGCTTTCTTT	NA	TRBV7-2	TRBJ1-1	NA
CASSLGLAGVVPYNEQFF	TGTGCCAGCAGTTTGGGACTAGCGGGAGTAGTTCCCTACAATGAGCAGTTCTTC	NA	TRBV28	TRBJ2-1	TRBD2
CASSPRDINIQYF	TGTGCCAGCAGTCCACGGGACATCAACATTCAGTACTTC	NA	TRBV6-6	TRBJ2-4	NA
CSVEIRGQSTEAFF	TGCAGCGTTGAAATCCGGGGGCAGAGCACTGAAGCTTTCTTT	NA	TRBV29-1	TRBJ1-1	NA
CASSFNPGFNTGELFF	TGTGCCAGCAGCTTTAACCCGGGGTTTAACACCGGGGAGCTGTTTTTT	NA	TRBV11-3	TRBJ2-2	NA
CASSFGGSSYEQYF	TGTGCCAGCAGCTTCGGAGGTTCCTCCTACGAGCAGTACTTC	NA	TRBV7-2	TRBJ2-7	NA
CASSQRTYNEQFF	TGCGCCAGCAGCCAACGAACGTACAATGAGCAGTTCTTC	NA	TRBV4-3	TRBJ2-1	NA
CATSRDRVEKLFF	TGTGCCACCAGCAGGGACAGGGTTGAAAAACTGTTTTTT	once	TRBV15	TRBJ1-4	TRBD1
CASSDISFTGELFF	TGTGCCAGCAGTGATATCTCTTTCACCGGGGAGCTGTTTTTT	NA	TRBV27	TRBJ2-2	NA
CASSPKGGRTNEKLFF	TGTGCCAGCAGCCCAAAAGGGGGGAGAACTAATGAAAAACTGTTTTTT	once	TRBV7-9	TRBJ1-4	NA
CASSLTGTGRSGAFF	TGTGCCAGCAGTCTGACCGGGACAGGGCGATCCGGGGCTTTCTTT	NA	TRBV28	TRBJ1-1	TRBD1
CASFPPETGVNVQYF	TGTGCCAGCTTTCCCCCCGAGACAGGGGTTAACGTTCAGTACTTC	once	TRBV6-1	TRBJ2-4	TRBD1
CASSEGDRDRRTQHF	TGTGCCAGCAGCGAGGGGGACAGGGACCGCCGGACCCAGCATTTT	NA	TRBV9	TRBJ1-5	TRBD1
CASTDPNPGVETGELFF	TGCGCCAGCACAGACCCAAACCCGGGGGTAGAGACCGGGGAGCTGTTTTTT	NA	TRBV10-2	TRBJ2-2	NA
CASSLGLAVTNEQFF	TGTGCCAGCAGCCTAGGACTAGCGGTAACTAATGAGCAGTTCTTC	NA	TRBV7-2	TRBJ2-1	TRBD2
CASSQDHRSNTEAFF	TGTGCCAGCAGCCAAGATCACAGGAGTAACACTGAAGCTTTCTTT	NA	TRBV14	TRBJ1-1	NA
CASSVGTGYGYTF	TGTGCCAGCAGTGTAGGGACAGGGTATGGCTACACCTTC	NA	TRBV6-1	TRBJ1-2	TRBD1
CASSFRWGQETQYF	TGTGCCAGCAGTTTTAGGTGGGGGCAAGAGACCCAGTACTTC	NA	TRBV27	TRBJ2-5	NA
CAVTTQGGYGYTF	TGTGCCGTCACGACCCAAGGGGGCTATGGCTACACCTTC	NA	TRBV5-4	TRBJ1-2	NA
CASSPKDRSGIGETQYF	TGTGCCAGCTCACCAAAAGACAGGTCCGGTATTGGAGAGACCCAGTACTTC	NA	TRBV18	TRBJ2-5	NA
CASSQGTGGTYQPQHF	TGTGCCAGCAGCCAGGGGACAGGGGGGACCTATCAGCCCCAGCATTTT	once	TRBV7-9	TRBJ1-5	TRBD1
CASSLKASPGANVLTF	TGTGCCAGCAGCTTAAAGGCGTCCCCTGGGGCCAACGTCCTGACTTTC	once	TRBV7-3	TRBJ2-6	NA
CASSESFFGSYEQYF	TGCGCCAGCAGTGAGTCCTTTTTCGGTTCCTACGAGCAGTACTTC	NA	TRBV10-2	TRBJ2-7	NA
CASSVLAGGGHREQFF	TGTGCCAGCAGCGTACTAGCGGGAGGGGGGCATCGAGAGCAGTTCTTC	NA	TRBV7-8	TRBJ2-1	TRBD2
CASSPQGESGREQFF	TGCGCCAGCAGCCCTCAAGGGGAGAGCGGGAGGGAGCAGTTCTTC	NA	TRBV5-1	TRBJ2-1	TRBD2
CASSINRGQETQYF	TGTGCCAGCAGTATCAATCGTGGCCAAGAGACCCAGTACTTC	NA	TRBV6-5	TRBJ2-5	NA
CASSHNGRNQETQYF	TGTGCCAGCAGCCACAATGGACGGAACCAAGAGACCCAGTACTTC	once	TRBV11-3	TRBJ2-5	NA
CASSFGGGNYEQYF	TGTGCCAGCAGCTTCGGAGGGGGGAACTACGAGCAGTACTTC	NA	TRBV5-4	TRBJ2-7	NA
CASSTGTAHEKLFF	TGTGCCAGCAGTACCGGGACCGCTCACGAAAAACTGTTTTTT	NA	TRBV2	TRBJ1-4	NA
CASSVGLAGVWYEQYF	TGTGCCAGCAGCGTAGGACTAGCGGGAGTGTGGTACGAGCAGTACTTC	NA	TRBV9	TRBJ2-7	TRBD2
CASSDPRQTNPFYGYTF	TGTGCCAGCAGTGATCCCCGACAGACTAACCCTTTCTATGGCTACACCTTC	once	TRBV6-1	TRBJ1-2	NA
CASSADRVVYGYTF	TGTGCCAGCAGTGCAGACAGGGTGGTCTATGGCTACACCTTC	NA	TRBV2	TRBJ1-2	TRBD1
CASSPDRSGEAFF	TGTGCCAGCAGCCCTGACAGGAGCGGTGAAGCTTTCTTT	NA	TRBV5-6	TRBJ1-1	NA
CASNHYPLDGEQYF	TGTGCCAGCAACCATTATCCCCTGGACGGGGAGCAGTACTTC	NA	TRBV5-4	TRBJ2-7	NA
CASKPQVADEKLFF	TGTGCCAGTAAACCCCAAGTAGCAGATGAAAAACTGTTTTTT	NA	TRBV19	TRBJ1-4	NA
CASSVGRQIYEQYF	TGTGCCAGCAGCGTAGGACGTCAGATCTACGAGCAGTACTTC	once	TRBV2	TRBJ2-7	NA
CAWRGEETQYF	TGTGCCTGGCGGGGGGAAGAGACCCAGTACTTC	NA	TRBV30	TRBJ2-5	TRBD2
CATGFQGVEAFF	TGTGCCACCGGATTTCAGGGGGTGGAAGCTTTCTTT	few	TRBV6-1	TRBJ1-1	TRBD1
CASSLSSGTYNEQFF	TGCGCCAGCAGCTTGTCTAGCGGAACCTACAATGAGCAGTTCTTC	NA	TRBV5-1	TRBJ2-1	TRBD2
CASSEASQRTGTEAFF	TGTGCCAGCAGTGAAGCCTCTCAGAGGACGGGCACTGAAGCTTTCTTT	NA	TRBV2	TRBJ1-1	NA
CASSHRQGVTYEQYF	TGTGCCAGCAGCCATAGACAGGGCGTTACCTACGAGCAGTACTTC	NA	TRBV14	TRBJ2-7	TRBD1
CASSSVVGPTDTQYF	TGTGCCAGCAGCTCAGTTGTGGGACCCACAGATACGCAGTATTTT	NA	TRBV7-2	TRBJ2-3	NA
CAIRDPGGTNEKLFF	TGTGCCATCAGGGACCCCGGAGGAACTAATGAAAAACTGTTTTTT	NA	TRBV10-3	TRBJ1-4	NA
CASSQGVIGIYEQYF	TGCGCCAGCAGCCAAGGAGTTATAGGAATCTACGAGCAGTACTTC	NA	TRBV4-1	TRBJ2-7	NA
CASSTRGVGTGELFF	TGTGCCAGCAGTACCCGCGGAGTAGGCACCGGGGAGCTGTTTTTT	NA	TRBV6-5	TRBJ2-2	NA
CASSLPLRTGPETQYF	TGTGCCAGCAGTCTCCCCCTAAGGACAGGGCCAGAGACCCAGTACTTC	NA	TRBV28	TRBJ2-5	TRBD1
CASSAGLPRADTQYF	TGTGCCAGCAGCGCGGGACTTCCAAGAGCAGATACGCAGTATTTT	NA	TRBV7-9	TRBJ2-3	NA
CASSRRQRGNEQFF	TGTGCCAGCAGCAGGCGCCAGAGGGGAAATGAGCAGTTCTTC	once	TRBV7-8	TRBJ2-1	NA
CASSFLLGGPGELFF	TGTGCCAGCAGTTTCCTCCTAGGAGGGCCCGGGGAGCTGTTTTTT	NA	TRBV28	TRBJ2-2	NA